The clone carrying this TCR beta chain was counted a single time. Its antigen is still unknown. Resections took place in Japan or China from the mid-2010s to the late 2010s. These data belong to a study of immune evolution from preneoplasia to lung adenocarcinoma. Study-wide results and limits: Top clone share appeared to fall from AAH through AIS, MIA, adenocarcinoma. Later-stage lesions appeared to have more T cells, more diversity, less clonality.

The V gene's germline CDR1 is SEHNR and CDR2 FQNEAQ (reference sequence). V lost 6 bases, J lost 5 bases, and 4 bases stayed unmatched. The CDR3 runs to 15 residues. The table came from immunoSEQ multiplex PCR; TCRdb's copy has only in-frame clones and leaves some out. Of around 3,200 clones detected, 70% to 80% appear once; the ten largest clones hold roughly an eighth. This clonotype was obtained from a person aged 70 to 80 with lung adenocarcinoma. Sequenced: FFPE adjacent normal lung tissue. The chain has TRBV7-9 and TRBJ2-1; 13 bases are a match to TRBD2. The CDR3 DNA is TGTGCCAGCAGGCCACTAGCGGGGGGGAACAATGAGCAGTTCTTC. Translating it yields CASRPLAGGNNEQFF.